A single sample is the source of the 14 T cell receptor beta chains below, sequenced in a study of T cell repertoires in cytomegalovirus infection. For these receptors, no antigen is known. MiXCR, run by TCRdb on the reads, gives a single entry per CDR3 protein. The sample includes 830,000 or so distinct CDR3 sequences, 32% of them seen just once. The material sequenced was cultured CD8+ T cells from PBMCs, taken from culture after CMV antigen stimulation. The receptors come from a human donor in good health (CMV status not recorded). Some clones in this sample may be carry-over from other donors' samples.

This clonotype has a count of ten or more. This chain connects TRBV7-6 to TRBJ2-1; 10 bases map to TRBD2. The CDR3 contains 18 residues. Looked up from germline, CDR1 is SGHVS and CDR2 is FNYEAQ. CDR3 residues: CASSGPSGGRSSYNEQFF. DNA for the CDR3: TGTGCTTCGTCGGGTCCTAGCGGGGGCCGAAGCTCCTACAATGAGCAGTTCTTC.

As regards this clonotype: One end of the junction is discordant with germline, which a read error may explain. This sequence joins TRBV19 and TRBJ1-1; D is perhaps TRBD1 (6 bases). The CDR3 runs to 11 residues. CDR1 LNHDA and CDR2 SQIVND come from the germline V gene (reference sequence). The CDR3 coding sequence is TGTGCCACTGGGACACCCGCTGAAGCTTTCTTC. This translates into CATGTPAEAFF.

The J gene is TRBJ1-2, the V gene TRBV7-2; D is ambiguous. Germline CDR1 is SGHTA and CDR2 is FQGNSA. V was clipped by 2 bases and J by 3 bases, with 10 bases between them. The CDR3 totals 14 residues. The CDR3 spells CASSLMRRDYGYTF. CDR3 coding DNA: TGTGCCAGCAGCTTAATGCGCAGAGACTATGGCTACACCTTC.

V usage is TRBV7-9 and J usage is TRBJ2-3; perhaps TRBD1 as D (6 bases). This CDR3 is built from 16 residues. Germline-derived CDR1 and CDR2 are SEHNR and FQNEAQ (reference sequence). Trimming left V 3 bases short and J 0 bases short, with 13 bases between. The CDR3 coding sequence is TGTGCCAGCAGCTTTTCGGACAGAATTAGCACAGATACGCAGTATTTT. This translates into CASSFSDRISTDTQYF.

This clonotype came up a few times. Here the CDR3 reads CAISEPGLAGAINEQFF. The CDR3 DNA reads TGTGCCATCAGTGAGCCGGGACTAGCGGGGGCCATCAATGAGCAGTTCTTC. The chain is built from TRBV10-3 and TRBJ2-1; TRBD2 agrees at 14 bases. The CDR3 extends over 17 amino acids. Germline lookup yields CDR1 ENHRY and CDR2 SYGVKD. Trimming cost V 2 bases and J 6 bases; bases outside gene matches: 6.

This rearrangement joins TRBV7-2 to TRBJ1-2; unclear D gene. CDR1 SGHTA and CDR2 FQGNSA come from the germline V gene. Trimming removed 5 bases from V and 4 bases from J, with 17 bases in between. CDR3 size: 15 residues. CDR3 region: CASSPPSSGLYGYTF. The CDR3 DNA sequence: TGTGCCAGCAGCCCACCCTCTAGCGGACTCTATGGCTACACCTTC.

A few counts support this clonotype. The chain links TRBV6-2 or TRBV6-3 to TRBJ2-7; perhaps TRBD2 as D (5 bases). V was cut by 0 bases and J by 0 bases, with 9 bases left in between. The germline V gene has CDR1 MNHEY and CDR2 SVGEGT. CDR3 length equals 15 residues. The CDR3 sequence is CASSYSRADSYEQYV. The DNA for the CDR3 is TGTGCCAGCAGTTACTCGCGGGCGGACTCCTACGAGCAGTACGTC.

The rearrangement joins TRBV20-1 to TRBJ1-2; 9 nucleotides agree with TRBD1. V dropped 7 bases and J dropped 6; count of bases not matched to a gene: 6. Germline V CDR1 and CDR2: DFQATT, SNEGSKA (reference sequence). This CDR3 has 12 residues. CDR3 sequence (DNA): TGCAGTGACCGGGACAGGGTGGATGGCTACACCTTC. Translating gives CSDRDRVDGYTF.

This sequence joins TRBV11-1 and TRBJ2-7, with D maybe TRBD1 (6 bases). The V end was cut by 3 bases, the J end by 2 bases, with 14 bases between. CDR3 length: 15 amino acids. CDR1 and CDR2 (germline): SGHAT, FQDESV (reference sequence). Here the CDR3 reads CASSFPGTYTYEQYV. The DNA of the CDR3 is TGTGCCAGCAGCTTCCCGGGGACATACACCTACGAGCAGTACGTC.

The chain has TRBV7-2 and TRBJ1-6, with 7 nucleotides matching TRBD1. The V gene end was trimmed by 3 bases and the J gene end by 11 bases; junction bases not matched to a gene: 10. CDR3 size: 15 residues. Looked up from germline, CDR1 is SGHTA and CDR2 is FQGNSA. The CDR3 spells CASSFPGTENTPLHF. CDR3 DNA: TGTGCCAGCAGCTTTCCCGGGACAGAAAATACACCCCTCCACTTT.

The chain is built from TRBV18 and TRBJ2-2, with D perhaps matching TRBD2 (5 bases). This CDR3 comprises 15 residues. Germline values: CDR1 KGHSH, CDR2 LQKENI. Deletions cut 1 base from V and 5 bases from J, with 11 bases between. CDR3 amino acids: CASSPLGDATGELFF. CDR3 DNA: TGTGCCAGCTCACCACTGGGAGACGCGACCGGGGAGCTGTTTTTT.

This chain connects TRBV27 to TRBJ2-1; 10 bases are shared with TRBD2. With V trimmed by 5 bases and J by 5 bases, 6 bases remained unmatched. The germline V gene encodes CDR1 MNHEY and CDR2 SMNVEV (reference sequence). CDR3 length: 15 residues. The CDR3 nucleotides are TGTGCCAGCAGTCCTACTAGCGGGGTTAACAATGAGCAGTTCTTC. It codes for CASSPTSGVNNEQFF.

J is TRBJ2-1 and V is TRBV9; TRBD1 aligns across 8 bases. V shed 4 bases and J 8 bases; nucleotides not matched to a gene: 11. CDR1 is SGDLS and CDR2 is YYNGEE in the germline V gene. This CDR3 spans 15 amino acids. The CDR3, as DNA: TGTGCCAGCAGCCATCCCGGGGCAGGGGGCTATGAGCAGTTCTTC. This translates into CASSHPGAGGYEQFF.

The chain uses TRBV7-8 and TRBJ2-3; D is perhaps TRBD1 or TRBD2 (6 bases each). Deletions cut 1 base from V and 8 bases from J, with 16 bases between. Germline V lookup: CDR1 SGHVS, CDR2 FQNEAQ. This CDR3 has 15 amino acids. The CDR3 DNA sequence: TGTGCCAGCAGCTTAGGGGGGGCCGCCCGTCCTACGCAGTATTTT. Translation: CASSLGGAARPTQYF.